This T cell receptor (beta chain) came from a study of cytomegalovirus exposure and HLA in healthy donors. Study results and limitations: It was only CMV serostatus that was available as immune exposure information.

Per germline, CDR1 SNHLY and CDR2 FYNNEI. V lost 1 base, J lost 9 bases, and 24 bases lay in between. CDR3 length equals 17 residues. 13 Jbeta primers and 60 Vbeta primers were used for the PCR. Clones were read by immunoSEQ multiplex PCR, and TCRdb kept only the in-frame ones, dropping some. The data contain 120,000 or so clones, approximately 80% of them seen just once; the ten biggest clones take up 3% to 3.5%. In the case of this clone: The target antigen is unknown.

V gene TRBV2 combines with J gene TRBJ2-5; D may be TRBD2 (5 bases). The receptor comes from a male donor in good health and CMV-seronegative. The sequenced sample consisted of PBMCs. The CDR3 region has the DNA TGTGCCAGCAGTGAAGGAGGGCGTTGGGGTCTGAGTGAGGCCCAGTACTTC. Its translation: CASSEGGRWGLSEAQYF. Full variable domain (remainder filled in from reference TRBV2 and TRBJ2-5): EPEVTQTPSHQVTQMGQEVILRCVPISNHLYFYWYRQILGQKVEFLVSFYNNEISEKSEIFDDQFSVERPDGSNFTLKIRSTKLEDSAMYFCASSEGGRWGLSEAQYFGPGTRLLVL.